The source of this T cell receptor beta chain is a study of pediatric ulcerative colitis. During colonoscopy, one to two rectal pinch biopsies were collected. Germline CDR1 reads WSHSY; CDR2 reads SAAADI. The CDR3 is made up of 14 amino acids. Trimming took 6 bases from V and 7 from J, leaving 16 bases between them. This clone appeared a few times. Measured with immunoSEQ multiplex PCR; TCRdb has only the in-frame clones, and not every one. The table includes tens of thousands of clones, around 73% detected once. The chain combines TRBV10-2 with TRBJ2-1; TRBD2 might be the D (6 bases). The sequence derives from a boy between 5 and 17 years old with moderate ulcerative colitis. The sample comprised gut tissue. CDR3 amino acids: CASRGGVEYNEQFF. CDR3 DNA: TGCGCCAGCAGAGGAGGGGTGGAGTATAATGAGCAGTTCTTC.